This T cell receptor (beta chain) was identified during a study of shared clonotypes between healthy human individuals. The study's findings and limits: Clonotype sharing across donors was expected to vary with sequencing depth.

Germline V gives CDR1 LNHDA, CDR2 SQIVND (reference sequence). The CDR3 loop spans 14 amino acids. The V segment lost 7 bases and the J segment 8 bases; nucleotides outside the gene matches: 12. Caucasian adults living in Nashville, Tennessee, provided all samples. CD4+ cells yielded CD45RA+ naive and CD45RA-negative memory subsets. Remarks on this clone: Its antigen is currently unknown.

Source study methods: Junction-only sequences produced by ImmunoSEQ had no quality scores, so filtering differed. Assay: immunoSEQ multiplex PCR; the TCRdb copy retains only in-frame clones and omits some. V, J and clone size are taken as reported in that table, and D and trimming were inferred from the DNA itself. Here the sample spans millions of clones, approximately 95% being singletons. Input material: naive CD4+ T cells sorted from blood. As to subset: CD45RA+ positively selected. The source is a man younger than 30 in good health. The rearrangement links TRBV19 to TRBJ1-2; 8 bases are shared with TRBD1. The CDR3 nucleotides read TGTGCCAGTACCCGGGACAGGTCCCGCTTCGGCTACACCTTC. Its protein product is CASTRDRSRFGYTF. The entire variable domain, with the rest obtained from reference TRBV19 and TRBJ1-2, is as follows: DGGITQSPKYLFRKEGQNVTLSCEQNLNHDAMYWYRQDPGQGLRLIYYSQIVNDFQKGDIAEGYSVSREKKESFPLTVTSAQKNPTAFYLCASTRDRSRFGYTFGSGTRLTVV.